The rows below give T cell receptor beta chains drawn from one sample of a study of spatial heterogeneity in lung cancer. TCRdb re-analysed the 5' RACE reads in MiXCR, keeping a single row per CDR3 protein. The sample has about 82,000 distinct CDR3 sequences, 10% to 15% seen once; the top ten hold under 5.5%. The specimen was PBMCs, collected at surgery. The receptors were gathered from a male donor with early-stage non-small cell lung cancer. Both conserved end residues are part of each CDR3. A D gene is named only where the DNA matches it firmly. Only part of the rows carry a size: once, few, many, or a class if the clone is expanded.

NA,NA,TRBJ2-7,TRBV12-5,CASGPVGPYEQYF,TGTGCTAGTGGCCCCGTGGGACCCTACGAGCAGTACTTC
NA,TRBD2,TRBJ2-3,TRBV29-1,CSAGLADTQYF,TGCAGCGCTGGACTAGCAGATACGCAGTATTTT
many,NA,TRBJ1-2,TRBV6-5,CASTLGANYGYTF,TGTGCCAGCACCTTGGGGGCTAACTATGGCTACACCTTC
few,NA,TRBJ2-1,TRBV18,CASSSLGGDHNEQFF,TGTGCCAGCTCGTCTCTAGGGGGGGACCACAATGAGCAGTTCTTC
many,TRBD1,TRBJ1-4,TRBV7-9,CASSLSRGQSNEKLFF,TGTGCCAGCAGCCTAAGTAGGGGACAGTCTAATGAAAAACTGTTTTTT
many,NA,TRBJ1-1,TRBV6-6,CASSRAWEAFF,TGTGCCAGCAGTAGGGCGTGGGAAGCTTTCTTT
few,TRBD2,TRBJ2-7,TRBV3-1,CASSQDTGGSHYEQYF,TGTGCCAGCAGCCAAGATACGGGGGGATCTCATTACGAGCAGTACTTC
NA,TRBD2,TRBJ2-5,TRBV9,CASSVHLAGRGQETQYF,TGTGCCAGCAGCGTCCATCTAGCGGGACGGGGCCAAGAGACCCAGTACTTC
few,TRBD1,TRBJ2-7,TRBV5-1,CASSFSNRGKNEQYF,TGCGCCAGCAGCTTTTCTAACAGGGGAAAAAACGAGCAGTACTTC
few,NA,TRBJ1-6,TRBV30,CAWSSEMAYNSPLHF,TGTGCCTGGAGTTCGGAGATGGCCTATAATTCACCCCTCCACTTT
NA,NA,TRBJ1-1,TRBV3-1,CASSGNGNTEAFF,TGTGCCAGCAGCGGCAATGGTAACACTGAAGCTTTCTTT
NA,TRBD2,TRBJ2-2,TRBV3-1,CASSPDPPGLAGFPAGELFF,TGTGCCAGCAGTCCAGATCCACCGGGACTAGCGGGGTTCCCGGCCGGGGAGCTGTTTTTT
NA,NA,TRBJ2-5,TRBV29-1,CSVEWGETQYF,TGCAGCGTTGAATGGGGGGAGACCCAGTACTTC
few,TRBD2,TRBJ2-3,TRBV20-1,CSARDGLAGTLIDTQYF,TGCAGTGCTAGAGATGGACTAGCGGGGACCCTCATTGATACGCAGTATTTT
few,NA,TRBJ2-2,TRBV10-3,CAISKSEDGELFF,TGTGCCATCAGCAAGTCGGAAGACGGGGAGCTGTTTTTT
NA,TRBD2,TRBJ2-7,TRBV30,CAWTSGSYEQYF,TGTGCCTGGACTAGCGGCTCCTACGAGCAGTACTTC
NA,TRBD2,TRBJ2-1,TRBV7-2,CASSQTSGTYNEQFF,TGTGCCAGCAGCCAGACTAGCGGGACTTACAATGAGCAGTTCTTC
NA,NA,TRBJ2-2,TRBV7-7,CASSPTLSTGELFF,TGTGCCAGCAGTCCAACCCTGAGCACCGGGGAGCTGTTTTTT
many,NA,TRBJ1-3,TRBV7-6,CASGGNTIYF,TGTGCTAGCGGGGGAAACACCATATATTTT
NA,NA,TRBJ1-2,TRBV7-8,CASSLEPRGSVYGYTF,TGTGCCAGCAGCTTAGAGCCGAGGGGAAGTGTCTATGGCTACACCTTC
few,TRBD2,TRBJ2-2,TRBV2,CASSEMSGGDTGELFF,TGTGCCAGCAGTGAAATGAGCGGGGGGGACACCGGGGAGCTGTTTTTT
NA,NA,TRBJ2-3,TRBV30,CAWTPGVLTDTQYF,TGTGCCTGGACCCCCGGGGTCCTCACAGATACGCAGTATTTT
NA,TRBD1,TRBJ2-3,TRBV18,CASSPWDRVTDTQYF,TGTGCCAGCTCACCCTGGGACAGGGTGACAGATACGCAGTATTTT
NA,NA,TRBJ2-2,TRBV29-1,CSVGRGRNTGELFF,TGCAGCGTTGGGAGGGGGCGGAACACCGGGGAGCTGTTTTTT
NA,TRBD2,TRBJ2-6,TRBV7-9,CASSSLSGSSGANVLTF,TGTGCCAGCAGCTCTCTTAGCGGGAGCTCTGGGGCCAACGTCCTGACTTTC
NA,TRBD2,TRBJ2-5,TRBV29-1,CSVQRGYQETQYF,TGCAGCGTTCAGCGGGGGTACCAAGAGACCCAGTACTTC
NA,NA,TRBJ1-4,TRBV24-1,CATSDTGVNEKLFF,TGTGCCACCAGTGATACCGGGGTTAATGAAAAACTGTTTTTT
NA,NA,TRBJ2-3,TRBV30,CAWRRQEKTDTQYF,TGTGCCTGGAGGAGACAAGAGAAGACAGATACGCAGTATTTT
many,TRBD1,TRBJ1-1,TRBV29-1,CSVETGGITEAFF,TGCAGCGTCGAAACAGGGGGGATCACTGAAGCTTTCTTT
few,NA,TRBJ2-1,TRBV18,CASSPLSYNEQFF,TGTGCCAGCTCACCACTCTCTTACAATGAGCAGTTCTTC
many,NA,TRBJ1-1,TRBV13,CASSLEPNTEAFF,TGTGCCAGCAGCTTAGAGCCTAACACTGAAGCTTTCTTT
NA,NA,TRBJ2-3,TRBV19,CASSMNRDSTDTQYF,TGTGCCAGTAGTATGAACCGGGATAGCACAGATACGCAGTATTTT
NA,NA,TRBJ1-1,TRBV12-5,CASGLNAGTEAFF,TGTGCTAGTGGTTTGAACGCGGGCACTGAAGCTTTCTTT
NA,NA,TRBJ1-6,TRBV27,CASSSDGYNSPLHF,TGTGCCAGCAGTTCGGACGGATATAATTCACCCCTCCACTTT
many,NA,TRBJ2-1,TRBV27,CASSLKGEQFF,TGTGCCAGCAGTTTAAAGGGGGAGCAGTTCTTC
NA,NA,TRBJ2-2,TRBV30,CAWRRRGTGELFF,TGTGCCTGGAGGAGAAGGGGCACCGGGGAGCTGTTTTTT
few,NA,TRBJ1-5,TRBV24-1,CATSDAKEGSNQPQHF,TGTGCCACCAGTGACGCTAAGGAAGGAAGCAATCAGCCCCAGCATTTT
NA,NA,TRBJ1-1,TRBV30,CAWSFRNTEAFF,TGTGCCTGGTCCTTCCGGAACACTGAAGCTTTCTTT
NA,NA,TRBJ2-7,TRBV7-8,CASSKEGAGYEQYF,TGTGCCAGCAGCAAGGAAGGGGCCGGGTACGAGCAGTACTTC
few,TRBD1,TRBJ1-3,TRBV3-1,CASSQPGTGTGNTIYF,TGTGCCAGCAGCCAACCCGGGACAGGGACTGGAAACACCATATATTTT
NA,NA,TRBJ2-1,TRBV5-1,CASSLKRVDNNEQFF,TGCGCCAGCAGCTTGAAAAGGGTGGACAACAATGAGCAGTTCTTC
NA,TRBD1,TRBJ1-1,TRBV11-2,CASSRGQVGMNTEAFF,TGTGCCAGCAGCCGGGGACAGGTGGGCATGAACACTGAAGCTTTCTTT
few,NA,TRBJ1-4,TRBV3-1,CASSQEWATNEKLFF,TGTGCCAGCAGCCAAGAATGGGCAACTAATGAAAAACTGTTTTTT
NA,NA,TRBJ2-4,TRBV7-9,CASSLENIQYF,TGTGCCAGCAGCTTGGAAAACATTCAGTACTTC
few,TRBD1,TRBJ2-1,TRBV5-1,CASSRGQGVYNEQFF,TGCGCCAGCAGTCGCGGACAGGGGGTCTACAATGAGCAGTTCTTC
NA,NA,TRBJ1-1,TRBV27,CASSGSAGTEAFF,TGTGCCAGCAGTGGGTCGGCAGGCACTGAAGCTTTCTTT
NA,NA,TRBJ2-3,TRBV18,CASSPDRNRADTQYF,TGTGCCAGCTCACCAGACAGGAATCGCGCAGATACGCAGTATTTT
few,NA,TRBJ2-2,TRBV11-2,CASSQLGTGELFF,TGTGCCAGCAGCCAGCTCGGGACCGGGGAGCTGTTTTTT
NA,NA,TRBJ2-5,TRBV29-1,CSALLYQETQYF,TGCAGCGCCCTCCTGTACCAAGAGACCCAGTACTTC
many,TRBD1,TRBJ2-2,TRBV7-2,CASRVQGTGELFF,TGTGCCAGCAGGGTACAGGGGACCGGGGAGCTGTTTTTT
NA,NA,TRBJ2-7,TRBV7-3,CANSLEGGPYEQYF,TGTGCCAACAGCTTGGAGGGAGGTCCCTACGAGCAGTACTTC
many,NA,TRBJ2-7,TRBV10-3,CAISDLRDLGSYEQYF,TGTGCCATCAGTGACCTCCGGGACTTGGGATCCTACGAGCAGTACTTC
many,NA,TRBJ2-3,TRBV20-1,CSAPSAISTDTQYF,TGCAGTGCCCCTAGCGCTATTAGCACAGATACGCAGTATTTT